These 29 T cell receptor beta chains originate from one sample sequenced in a study of cytomegalovirus exposure and HLA in healthy donors. It was with 60 Vbeta and 13 Jbeta primers that the PCR ran. The repertoire was sequenced with immunoSEQ multiplex PCR; TCRdb's copy has only in-frame clones and lacks some. The sample has about 170,000 clones, about 85% seen once. The sample taken for sequencing was PBMCs. Receptors originate from a man younger than 40 in good health and CMV-seropositive.

The rearrangement uses TRBV28 and TRBJ2-3; TRBD1 matches at 9 bases. The V gene end was trimmed by 5 bases and the J gene end by 1 base; junction bases not matched to a gene: 7. CDR1 MDHEN and CDR2 SYDVKM come from the germline V gene. The CDR3 has 16 amino acids. The CDR3 sequence is CASSPRRTGGTDTQYF. The DNA for the CDR3 is TGTGCCAGCAGTCCCAGACGGACAGGGGGCACAGATACGCAGTATTTT.

The rearrangement links TRBV19 to TRBJ2-3, with 11 bases aligning to TRBD1. Germline-derived CDR1 and CDR2 are LNHDA and SQIVND (reference sequence). V was clipped by 5 bases and J by 5 bases; unmatched bases: 3. The CDR3 spans 14 residues. CDR3 protein: CASSQGTGGDTQYF. The CDR3 bases are TGTGCCAGTAGTCAGGGGACAGGGGGAGATACGCAGTATTTT. The whole variable domain, filled in from reference TRBV19 and TRBJ2-3, reads DGGITQSPKYLFRKEGQNVTLSCEQNLNHDAMYWYRQDPGQGLRLIYYSQIVNDFQKGDIAEGYSVSREKKESFPLTVTSAQKNPTAFYLCASSQGTGGDTQYFGPGTRLTVL.

The rearrangement joins TRBV9 to TRBJ2-7; TRBD2 is a possible D gene (5 bases). The CDR3 extends over 14 amino acids. CDR1 is SGDLS, CDR2 YYNGEE, per germline. V was trimmed by 4 bases and J by 3 bases, leaving 14 bases between them. The CDR3 DNA is TGTGCCAGCAGCCCTCTCCTAGAGGGCTACGAGCAGTACTTC. This encodes CASSPLLEGYEQYF.

CDR3 residues: CATSRARSGRSSYEQYF. The CDR3, as DNA: TGTGCCACCAGCAGAGCCCGTAGCGGGAGATCCTCCTACGAGCAGTACTTC. This chain uses TRBV15 with TRBJ2-7, with 9 bases that match TRBD2. J was trimmed by 0 bases and V by 1 base; bases with no gene match: 7. This CDR3 contains 17 residues. Germline CDR1 LNHNV, CDR2 YYDKDF (reference sequence).

V usage is TRBV27 and J usage is TRBJ2-1, with 13 nucleotides matching TRBD2. The germline V gene has CDR1 MNHEY and CDR2 SMNVEV (reference sequence). CDR3 length: 16 amino acids. The ends lost 4 bases at V and 6 bases at J; junction bases unmatched: 6. Here the CDR3 DNA reads TGTGCCAGCAGTTACTTACTAGCGGGAGGGCCCAATGAGCAGTTCTTC. Amino acids: CASSYLLAGGPNEQFF.

The rearrangement links TRBV20-1 to TRBJ2-1; D is perhaps TRBD1 (6 bases). This CDR3 has 11 amino acids. Trimming removed 6 bases at V and 7 bases at J, with 10 bases between. Germline loops: CDR1 DFQATT, CDR2 SNEGSKA (reference sequence). CDR3 in DNA: TGCAGTGCGTGGGGGCGGAATGAGCAGTTCTTC. As protein: CSAWGRNEQFF.

The V call is TRBV6-1, the J call TRBJ2-7; TRBD1 matches 8 bases. Trimming took 2 bases from V and 3 from J; bases not matched to a gene: 3. Germline lookup yields CDR1 MNHNS and CDR2 SASEGT. CDR3 size: 14 residues. CDR3 region: CASSERGQVYEQYF. Here the CDR3 DNA reads TGTGCCAGCAGTGAAAGGGGACAGGTCTACGAGCAGTACTTC.

The V gene is TRBV29-1, the J gene TRBJ2-1; TRBD2 matches 11 bases. This CDR3 is built from 14 residues. Germline CDR1 SQVTM, CDR2 ANQGSEA. The J segment lost 4 bases and the V segment lost 6 bases, leaving 5 bases of the junction unmatched. The CDR3 loop reads CSVMGLAEYNEQFF. The CDR3 coding sequence is TGCAGCGTGATGGGACTAGCGGAGTACAATGAGCAGTTCTTC.

The V and J genes are TRBV10-3 and TRBJ2-7; no firm D call. V was clipped by 3 bases and J by 7 bases, with 10 bases between them. The length of the CDR3 is 12 residues. CDR1 and CDR2 (germline): ENHRY, SYGVKD. The CDR3 DNA follows: TGTGCCATCAGTGATGGCCGTCAGGAGCAGTACTTC. Its translation: CAISDGRQEQYF.

The V call is TRBV12-5, the J call TRBJ2-2; 8 nucleotides agree with TRBD2. This CDR3 has 16 amino acids. Germline CDR1 is LGHNT and CDR2 is FRNRAP. Trimming cost V 6 bases and J 4 bases; bases outside gene matches: 10. Here the CDR3 DNA reads TGTGCTAGTGGGGACTCGGGAGGGCCGGTCACCGGGGAGCTGTTTTTT. This sequence encodes CASGDSGGPVTGELFF.

This clone was seen more than once but under ten times. Other DNA sequences in the sample encode the same CDR3. The chain carries TRBV19 and TRBJ2-6, with TRBD2 identical over 9 bases. Trimming took 3 bases from V and 0 from J; bases not matched to a gene: 3. Germline assignment: CDR1 LNHDA and CDR2 SQIVND (reference sequence). The CDR3 contains 17 residues. CDR3 residues: CASSIRTSASGANVLTF. CDR3 in DNA: TGTGCCAGTAGTATTCGGACTAGCGCCTCTGGGGCCAACGTCCTGACTTTC.

The chain joins TRBV5-4 to TRBJ2-1; 11 nucleotides line up with TRBD2. The germline gives CDR1 SGHNT, CDR2 YYREEE (reference sequence). Unmatched junction bases numbered 1, after V lost 3 bases and J lost 5 bases. The CDR3 consists of 14 residues. CDR3 region: CASSSGLADNEQFF. The CDR3, as DNA: TGTGCCAGCAGCTCGGGACTAGCGGACAATGAGCAGTTCTTC.

The chain couples TRBV19 to TRBJ2-3, with 9 bases that match TRBD2. In germline, CDR1 is LNHDA, CDR2 SQIVND (reference sequence). The ends lost 4 bases at V and 4 bases at J; junction bases unmatched: 0. The CDR3 has 13 amino acids. The CDR3 spells CASSSGRADTQYF. The DNA of the CDR3 is TGTGCCAGTAGTAGCGGGAGGGCAGATACGCAGTATTTT.

V usage is TRBV7-6 and J usage is TRBJ2-2, with a tentative D call TRBD2 (5 bases). There are 12 residues in the CDR3. Germline V gene data show CDR1 as SGHVS and CDR2 as FNYEAQ. Trimming shortened V by 5 bases and J by 7 bases, and 8 bases separated the two germline ends. CDR3: CASSHGVGELFF. The CDR3 region has the DNA TGTGCCAGCAGCCACGGGGTCGGGGAGCTGTTTTTT.

This clone occurred many times. The chain employs TRBV30 and TRBJ2-4; perhaps TRBD1 as D (6 bases). Germline loops: CDR1 GTSNPN, CDR2 SVGIG (reference sequence). The CDR3 runs 15 residues. V lost 3 bases and J lost 1, with 13 bases in between. The chain's CDR3 is CAWSMDSHAKNIQYF. Written as DNA, the CDR3 is TGTGCCTGGAGCATGGACAGCCACGCCAAAAACATTCAGTACTTC.

The V and J genes are TRBV6-5 and TRBJ2-2; D possibly corresponds to TRBD2 (5 bases). CDR1 and CDR2 (germline): MNHEY, SVGAGI. This CDR3 comprises 14 residues. V gave up 6 bases and J gave up 7 bases, with 15 bases separating them. The CDR3 sequence: CASRPSSGHGELFF. The CDR3 nucleotides read TGTGCCAGCAGACCTAGCTCAGGCCACGGGGAGCTGTTTTTT.

The chain is built from TRBV19 and TRBJ1-5; 7 bases match TRBD1. Per the germline V gene, CDR1 is LNHDA and CDR2 is SQIVND (reference sequence). V was clipped by 3 bases and J by 1 base; unmatched bases: 9. The CDR3 loop spans 17 amino acids. CDR3 sequence reads: CASSMDRQGSSNQPQHF. Written as DNA, the CDR3 is TGTGCCAGTAGTATGGACCGACAGGGCTCAAGCAATCAGCCCCAGCATTTT.

The rearrangement links TRBV5-6 to TRBJ2-5; maybe TRBD2 (6 bases). CDR1 is SGHDT and CDR2 is YYEEEE in the germline V gene. The CDR3 totals 17 residues. Trimming removed 1 base from V and 2 bases from J, with 18 bases in between. The CDR3 region has the DNA TGTGCCAGCAGCTTGTTGAGTTGGCAGGGAGGTCAAGAGACCCAGTACTTC. As protein: CASSLLSWQGGQETQYF. Variable domain in full (rest from reference TRBV5-6 and TRBJ2-5): DAGVTQSPTHLIKTRGQQVTLRCSPKSGHDTVSWYQQALGQGPQFIFQYYEEEERQRGNFPDRFSGHQFPNYSSELNVNALLLGDSALYLCASSLLSWQGGQETQYFGPGTRLLVL.

Only a few counts were recorded for this clone. The junction differs from germline at one of its ends, possibly a read error. This sequence joins TRBV7-9 and TRBJ1-1; D gene uncertain. CDR1 is SEHNR and CDR2 is FQNEAQ in the germline V gene (reference sequence). This CDR3 is built from 13 residues. CDR3 bases: TGTTCCAGCAGCTTAGTAGTGAACACTGAAGCTTTCTTT. Translating it yields CSSSLVVNTEAFF.

V and J are TRBV9 and TRBJ1-2; 9 bases are a match to TRBD1. Losses at the gene ends were 3 bases for V and 6 bases for J; bases not matched to a gene: 12. CDR1 is SGDLS and CDR2 is YYNGEE in the germline V gene. The CDR3 sequence is 16 residues long. The CDR3 loop reads CASSENTGGAAHGYTF. CDR3 bases: TGTGCCAGCAGCGAAAATACAGGGGGCGCAGCTCATGGCTACACCTTC.

The chain joins TRBV19 to TRBJ2-5, with 9 bases matching TRBD1. The J segment lost 3 bases and the V segment lost 4 bases, leaving 12 bases of the junction unmatched. The CDR3 is 17 residues long. Germline lookup yields CDR1 LNHDA and CDR2 SQIVND (reference sequence). CDR3 bases: TGTGCCAGTAGTACAGGTCTATCACAGGGGGCGGAAGAGACCCAGTACTTC. Encoded protein: CASSTGLSQGAEETQYF.

In the case of this clone: Additional DNA sequences in this sample encode the identical CDR3. CDR3 nucleotide sequence: TGTGCCAGTAAGCGGGAAGGGACCGGGGAGCTGTTTTTT. Translated: CASKREGTGELFF. The chain employs TRBV6-5 and TRBJ2-2; 7 bases agree with TRBD2. The CDR3 is made up of 13 amino acids. V shed 9 bases and J 5 bases; nucleotides not matched to a gene: 6. The germline V gene has CDR1 MNHEY and CDR2 SVGAGI.

The chain carries TRBV5-1 and TRBJ2-3, with 9 bases lining up with TRBD2. Trimming removed 0 bases from V and 4 bases from J; junction bases left unmatched: 9. The CDR3 is made up of 17 amino acids. Germline assignment: CDR1 SGHRS and CDR2 YFSETQ. The CDR3 DNA reads as TGCGCCAGCAGCTTGGTTCGGCCTAGCGGGAAGTCAGATACGCAGTATTTT. This encodes CASSLVRPSGKSDTQYF.

The genes are TRBV2 and TRBJ2-5, with D unclear. The CDR3 has 13 residues. The ends were cut back, 5 bases at V and 5 bases at J, with 12 bases in the middle. The germline V gene has CDR1 SNHLY and CDR2 FYNNEI. Here the CDR3 DNA reads TGTGCCAGCAGTCCCGCCGCTCGGGAGACCCAGTACTTC. Its protein is CASSPAARETQYF.

This clone appeared a few times. The CDR3 reads CASSQEGEGNEKLFF. The CDR3 DNA follows: TGCGCCAGCAGCCAAGAGGGAGAGGGTAATGAAAAACTGTTTTTT. V gene TRBV4-3 combines with J gene TRBJ1-4, with D hard to call. This CDR3 comprises 15 residues. Trimming removed 0 bases from V and 4 bases from J, with 9 bases in between. Per germline, CDR1 LGHNA and CDR2 YSLEER.

V gene TRBV20-1 combines with J gene TRBJ1-4; D gene unclear. This CDR3 is 11 amino acids long. Trimming left V 3 bases short and J 7 bases short, with 6 bases between. Per germline, CDR1 DFQATT and CDR2 SNEGSKA (reference sequence). The CDR3 nucleotides are TGCAGTGCTAGCTTCGGTGAAAAACTGTTTTTT. Its translation: CSASFGEKLFF.

CDR3 in amino acids: CASSPDGRTNNEQFF. CDR3 nucleotide sequence: TGTGCCAGCAGCCCGGATGGCCGGACTAACAATGAGCAGTTCTTC. This sequence joins TRBV11-3 and TRBJ2-1; a possible D gene is TRBD2 (6 bases). Germline values: CDR1 SGHNT, CDR2 YENEEA. V dropped 5 bases and J dropped 5 bases, with 16 bases sitting between them. This CDR3 spans 15 amino acids. The complete variable domain, with remaining parts taken from reference TRBV11-3 and TRBJ2-1, reads EAGVVQSPRYKIIEKKQPVAFWCNPISGHNTLYWYLQNLGQGPELLIRYENEEAVDDSQLPKDRFSAERLKGVDSTLKIQPAELGDSAVYLCASSPDGRTNNEQFFGPGTRLTVL.

This chain links TRBV18 with TRBJ2-5; 12 bases align to TRBD2. The CDR3 sequence is 17 residues long. Germline trimming cut 2 bases from V and 3 bases from J; bases unmatched to any gene: 7. Germline loops: CDR1 KGHSH, CDR2 LQKENI. CDR3 region: CASSPASGRAREETQYF. CDR3 DNA sequence: TGTGCCAGCTCACCAGCTAGCGGGAGGGCCAGAGAAGAGACCCAGTACTTC.

V gene TRBV6-4 combines with J gene TRBJ2-3; 10 bases are a match to TRBD2. This CDR3 contains 14 residues. Germline V gene data show CDR1 as MRHNA and CDR2 as SNTAGT. Unmatched junction bases numbered 2, after V lost 4 bases and J lost 4 bases. The CDR3 loop is CASSASGSPDTQYF. As DNA, the CDR3 is TGTGCCAGCAGTGCTAGCGGGAGCCCAGATACGCAGTATTTT.